This entry lists 31 T cell receptor beta chains sequenced from one sample in a study of blood T cell repertoires in COVID-19. Generated by immunoSEQ multiplex PCR, the TCRdb table keeps only in-frame clones and is missing some. The sample lists 250,000 to 300,000 clones, over 80% seen once, with roughly 10% in the top ten. Sequencing was done on a sample of peripheral blood. The source is a woman aged 70-85 years with COVID-19, enrolled during active disease.

CDR3 sequence (DNA): TGTGCCACCAGTGAAGACAGGGGAAGCCACAATGAGCAGTTCTTC. Its protein is CATSEDRGSHNEQFF. This sequence joins TRBV24-1 and TRBJ2-1, with 8 bases fitting TRBD1. The CDR3 totals 15 residues. Germline V lookup: CDR1 KGHDR, CDR2 SFDVKD. V was clipped by 4 bases and J by 5 bases; unmatched bases: 6.

This clone has a single count. The chain carries TRBV5-8 and TRBJ2-7; perhaps TRBD2 as D (5 bases). Per the germline V gene, CDR1 is SGHTS and CDR2 is YDEGEE. This CDR3 has 12 residues. Trimming took off 2 bases at V and 6 bases at J, with 9 bases between the two ends. The CDR3 here is CASSFRDPEQYF. CDR3 in DNA: TGTGCCAGCAGCTTCCGGGATCCCGAGCAGTACTTC.

Details on this clone: This CDR3 is also generated by other DNA sequences in the sample. The chain combines TRBV7-9 with TRBJ2-2; D gene unclear. The CDR3 loop spans 12 amino acids. Trimming removed 2 bases at V and 5 bases at J, with 3 bases between. The V gene's germline CDR1 is SEHNR and CDR2 FQNEAQ (reference sequence). CDR3 nucleotides: TGTGCCAGCAGCTTATCTACCGGGGAGCTGTTTTTT. Amino acid sequence: CASSLSTGELFF.

The rearrangement joins TRBV5-1 to TRBJ2-1, with 8 positions matching TRBD2. The CDR3 consists of 15 residues. After removal of 4 bases from V and 0 bases from J, the junction contained 3 bases not matched to a gene. The germline CDR1 and CDR2 sequences are SGHRS and YFSETQ. The CDR3 region is CASSGSGSSYNEQFF. As DNA, the CDR3 is TGCGCCAGCAGCGGAAGCGGGAGCTCCTACAATGAGCAGTTCTTC.

The V and J genes are TRBV28 and TRBJ2-1; 14 bases align to TRBD2. CDR1 MDHEN and CDR2 SYDVKM come from the germline V gene. The CDR3 extends over 19 amino acids. V shed 8 bases and J 6 bases; nucleotides not matched to a gene: 18. The CDR3 DNA follows: TGTGCCAGCGGATCGACGGGACTAGCGGGAGCAAGGGACGGCAATGAGCAGTTCTTC. Protein sequence: CASGSTGLAGARDGNEQFF.

V gene TRBV30 combines with J gene TRBJ2-7; 11 bases align to TRBD1. The CDR3 is 14 residues long. The trim removed 2 bases at V and 7 bases at J, leaving 7 bases unmatched. CDR1 is GTSNPN and CDR2 is SVGIG in the germline V gene (reference sequence). CDR3 nucleotide sequence: TGTGCCTGGAGTAGGGACAGGGGGAGTGGGGAGCAGTACTTC. Protein sequence: CAWSRDRGSGEQYF.

The chain uses TRBV20-1 and TRBJ2-3; 8 nucleotides match TRBD2. The V gene's germline CDR1 is DFQATT and CDR2 SNEGSKA (reference sequence). This CDR3 is built from 12 residues. Trimming removed 3 bases from V and 7 bases from J; junction bases left unmatched: 3. CDR3 residues: CSASAGGNTQYF. CDR3 nucleotides: TGCAGTGCTAGTGCGGGAGGAAATACGCAGTATTTT.

This sequence joins TRBV2 and TRBJ1-4; D call uncertain. The CDR3 runs 15 residues. Germline V gives CDR1 SNHLY, CDR2 FYNNEI. V was shortened by 7 bases and J by 7 bases, with 19 bases between the two germline ends. The CDR3 reads CASKRGQASGEKLFF. CDR3 nucleotides: TGTGCCAGCAAACGCGGTCAAGCGTCCGGTGAAAAACTGTTTTTT. Combining the CDR3 with reference TRBV2 and TRBJ1-4 gives the whole variable domain EPEVTQTPSHQVTQMGQEVILRCVPISNHLYFYWYRQILGQKVEFLVSFYNNEISEKSEIFDDQFSVERPDGSNFTLKIRSTKLEDSAMYFCASKRGQASGEKLFFGSGTQLSVL.

This chain links TRBV20-1 with TRBJ1-5; 8 positions agree with TRBD1. Germline values: CDR1 DFQATT, CDR2 SNEGSKA (reference sequence). The V gene end was trimmed by 3 bases and the J gene end by 5 bases; junction bases not matched to a gene: 6. This CDR3 spans 14 amino acids. CDR3 protein: CSASRTGRHQPQHF. DNA of the CDR3: TGCAGTGCTAGTCGGACAGGGCGACATCAGCCCCAGCATTTT.

The chain carries TRBV19 and TRBJ2-1; the D gene is possibly TRBD2 (6 bases). The V gene's germline CDR1 is LNHDA and CDR2 SQIVND (reference sequence). This CDR3 spans 15 amino acids. Between the trimmed V and J ends, which lost 2 bases and 3 bases, there was a span of 11 bases. CDR3 sequence (DNA): TGTGCCAGTAGTATAACACTAGCAGACTACAATGAGCAGTTCTTC. It translates to CASSITLADYNEQFF.

This CDR3 reads CATSRATSGSHNEQFF. The CDR3 region has the DNA TGTGCCACCAGCAGAGCTACTAGCGGGAGCCACAATGAGCAGTTCTTC. V usage is TRBV15 and J usage is TRBJ2-1; 11 nucleotides line up with TRBD2. Trimming removed 1 base from V and 5 bases from J; junction bases left unmatched: 4. CDR3 length equals 16 residues. Germline values: CDR1 LNHNV, CDR2 YYDKDF (reference sequence).

This clone was counted only a few times. The rearrangement uses TRBV11-2 and TRBJ1-1, with D tentatively TRBD1 (6 bases). The CDR3 has 16 amino acids. Germline values: CDR1 SGHAT, CDR2 FQNNGV. V lost 2 bases, J lost 1 base, and 14 bases lay in between. The CDR3 protein is CASSLRVGGGNTEAFF. Here the CDR3 DNA reads TGTGCCAGCAGCTTACGCGTAGGGGGGGGGAACACTGAAGCTTTCTTT.

This clone was observed a single time. The rearrangement uses TRBV5-6 and TRBJ1-5; tentatively, D is TRBD1 (6 bases). The CDR3 covers 15 residues. The V gene lost 3 bases and the J gene lost 11 bases, with 21 bases spanning the gap. Per the germline V gene, CDR1 is SGHDT and CDR2 is YYEEEE. Here the CDR3 reads CASSSFRDIRQAQHF. The DNA for the CDR3 is TGTGCCAGCAGCTCTTTCCGGGACATCCGGCAGGCCCAGCATTTT.

The chain recombines TRBV9 with TRBJ2-7, with a possible D match to TRBD2 (5 bases). This CDR3 contains 14 residues. Germline V gene sequence: CDR1 SGDLS, CDR2 YYNGEE. The V and J ends lost 0 bases and 2 bases respectively, with 9 bases between them. Here the CDR3 DNA reads TGTGCCAGCAGCGTAGGTGGAGGAGCCTACGAGCAGTACTTC. Translating it yields CASSVGGGAYEQYF.

The rearrangement uses TRBV5-4 and TRBJ2-5; TRBD1 might be the D (6 bases). V lost 4 bases to trimming and J lost 4 bases, with 14 bases between them. The germline CDR1 and CDR2 sequences are SGHNT and YYREEE (reference sequence). The CDR3 runs to 14 residues. The CDR3 region has the DNA TGTGCCAGCAGCCTGAGGGGGTTTTTAGAGACCCAGTACTTC. Its protein is CASSLRGFLETQYF. The full variable domain, rest sourced from reference TRBV5-4 and TRBJ2-5, is ETGVTQSPTHLIKTRGQQVTLRCSSQSGHNTVSWYQQALGQGPQFIFQYYREEENGRGNFPPRFSGLQFPNYSSELNVNALELDDSALYLCASSLRGFLETQYFGPGTRLLVL.

The chain couples TRBV10-3 to TRBJ2-3; D remains ambiguous. Germline V CDR1 and CDR2: ENHRY, SYGVKD. Trimming took off 0 bases at V and 0 bases at J, with 7 bases between the two ends. This CDR3 has 15 amino acids. This CDR3 is CAISESATSTDTQYF. The CDR3 bases are TGTGCCATCAGTGAGTCGGCGACTAGCACAGATACGCAGTATTTT.

J is TRBJ2-7 and V is TRBV5-4; unclear D gene. V was cut by 2 bases and J by 3 bases, with 9 bases left in between. Germline V gene data show CDR1 as SGHNT and CDR2 as YYREEE (reference sequence). The CDR3 is made up of 13 amino acids. As DNA, the CDR3 is TGTGCCAGCAGCTTTGGCGGAATCTACGAGCAGTACTTC. It codes for CASSFGGIYEQYF.

The rearrangement links TRBV7-9 to TRBJ2-4; a weak D match, TRBD2 (5 bases). The V gene's germline CDR1 is SEHNR and CDR2 FQNEAQ (reference sequence). The ends were cut back, 0 bases at V and 5 bases at J, with 8 bases in the middle. The CDR3 extends over 14 amino acids. The CDR3 protein is CASSLAAVENIQYF. Written as DNA, the CDR3 is TGTGCCAGCAGCTTAGCAGCGGTAGAAAACATTCAGTACTTC.

The chain couples TRBV9 to TRBJ1-5, with unresolved D. The CDR3 has 13 amino acids. CDR1 is SGDLS and CDR2 is YYNGEE in the germline V gene. V was clipped by 0 bases and J by 5 bases, with 6 bases between them. In DNA, the CDR3 is TGTGCCAGCAGCGTAGATTCCTATCAGCCCCAGCATTTT. It codes for CASSVDSYQPQHF.

The J gene is TRBJ2-1, the V gene TRBV7-6, with D possibly being TRBD1 (5 bases). This CDR3 has 13 residues. V lost 6 bases and J lost 4, with 10 bases in between. The V gene's germline CDR1 is SGHVS and CDR2 FNYEAQ. In DNA, the CDR3 is TGTGCCAGCAGAGGGGCCACTTACAATGAGCAGTTCTTC. Translated, it gives CASRGATYNEQFF.

J is TRBJ2-6 and V is TRBV19, with D perhaps matching TRBD1 (5 bases). Germline CDR1 reads LNHDA; CDR2 reads SQIVND (reference sequence). V gave up 5 bases and J gave up 2 bases, with 10 bases separating them. The CDR3 has 15 amino acids. The CDR3 region is CASSPGNAGANVLTF. The CDR3 bases are TGTGCCAGTAGTCCAGGGAATGCTGGGGCCAACGTCCTGACTTTC.

The chain joins TRBV5-1 to TRBJ2-1, with TRBD2 matching over 7 bases. CDR1 and CDR2 (germline): SGHRS, YFSETQ. Trimming removed 3 bases from V and 1 base from J; junction bases left unmatched: 4. The CDR3 consists of 15 residues. CDR3 DNA: TGCGCCAGCAGCTCCGGGGGAGGGTCCTACAATGAGCAGTTCTTC. It codes for CASSSGGGSYNEQFF.

This clone has just one count. The chain carries TRBV7-6 and TRBJ2-5; 11 bases are a match to TRBD2. The length of the CDR3 is 17 residues. Germline V gene sequence: CDR1 SGHVS, CDR2 FNYEAQ. The ends lost 5 bases at V and 9 bases at J; junction bases unmatched: 17. CDR3 DNA: TGTGCCAGCAGCCGCTGGTCCGGGACTAGCGGTAAAGGGGCCCAGTACTTC. Protein sequence: CASSRWSGTSGKGAQYF. The full variable domain, in which reference TRBV7-6 and TRBJ2-5 provide the parts outside the CDR3, is GAGVSQSPRYKVTKRGQDVALRCDPISGHVSLYWYRQALGQGPEFLTYFNYEAQQDKSGLPNDRFSAERPEGSISTLTIQRTEQRDSAMYRCASSRWSGTSGKGAQYFGPGTRLLVL.

On this clone itself: Other DNA sequences in this specimen translate into the identical CDR3. The rearrangement links TRBV5-1 to TRBJ1-4; D not resolved. V gave up 0 bases and J gave up 4 bases, with 4 bases separating them. This CDR3 has 13 amino acids. Germline V gene data show CDR1 as SGHRS and CDR2 as YFSETQ. CDR3 sequence: CASSLAGNEKLFF. CDR3 bases: TGCGCCAGCAGCTTGGCCGGTAATGAAAAACTGTTTTTT.

The chain has TRBV18 and TRBJ1-3; D might be TRBD1 (5 bases). CDR1 is KGHSH and CDR2 is LQKENI in the germline V gene. Trimming took 2 bases from V and 0 from J, leaving 14 bases between them. The length of the CDR3 is 17 residues. In DNA form, the CDR3 reads TGTGCCAGCTCACCATTTGATGGGGGGACCTCTGGAAACACCATATATTTT. Protein product: CASSPFDGGTSGNTIYF.

This chain joins TRBV27 and TRBJ2-1, with TRBD2 identical over 9 bases. CDR1 and CDR2 from the germline V gene are MNHEY and SMNVEV (reference sequence). J was trimmed by 9 bases and V by 6 bases; bases with no gene match: 12. This CDR3 is built from 15 residues. The CDR3 DNA sequence: TGTGCCAGCAGCCCCCTGGCGGGAGGGAGAAGTGAGCAGTTCTTC. Its protein product is CASSPLAGGRSEQFF.

This clone has only one observation. V usage is TRBV2 and J usage is TRBJ2-7, with TRBD2 identical over 10 bases. The V and J ends lost 6 bases and 3 bases, in that order; junction bases with no gene match: 8. CDR3 length: 15 residues. CDR1 is SNHLY, CDR2 FYNNEI, per germline. The CDR3 bases are TGTGCCAGCAGCCCAGAGCGGGGGGGCCTCTACGAGCAGTACTTC. Translating it yields CASSPERGGLYEQYF.

The rearrangement links TRBV11-2 to TRBJ2-5; a weak D match, TRBD2 (5 bases). Germline loops: CDR1 SGHAT, CDR2 FQNNGV. Trimming took 5 bases from V and 2 from J, leaving 12 bases between them. CDR3 length equals 14 residues. CDR3 nucleotide sequence: TGTGCCAGCAGCATTGGACTGTATCAAGAGACCCAGTACTTC. It yields the protein CASSIGLYQETQYF. Full variable domain (remainder filled in from reference TRBV11-2 and TRBJ2-5): EAGVAQSPRYKIIEKRQSVAFWCNPISGHATLYWYQQILGQGPKLLIQFQNNGVVDDSQLPKDRFSAERLKGVDSTLKIQPAKLEDSAVYLCASSIGLYQETQYFGPGTRLLVL.

The rearrangement uses TRBV30 and TRBJ1-3, with 8 bases aligning to TRBD1. Germline V gene lookup returns CDR1 GTSNPN and CDR2 SVGIG (reference sequence). The CDR3 runs to 14 residues. The V segment lost 0 bases and the J segment 7 bases; nucleotides outside the gene matches: 5. CDR3 DNA: TGTGCCTGGAGTGTCCGACAGGGGTGGAACACCATATATTTT. Translating it yields CAWSVRQGWNTIYF.

The genes are TRBV19 and TRBJ1-1, with TRBD1 matching 9 bases. V trimming: 6 bases; J trimming: 8 bases; junction bases outside the gene matches: 7. The CDR3 loop spans 13 amino acids. Looked up from germline, CDR1 is LNHDA and CDR2 is SQIVND (reference sequence). The CDR3 here is CASRNGQGLEAFF. As DNA, the CDR3 is TGTGCCAGTAGGAATGGACAGGGGCTGGAAGCTTTCTTT. The full variable domain, rest sourced from reference TRBV19 and TRBJ1-1, is DGGITQSPKYLFRKEGQNVTLSCEQNLNHDAMYWYRQDPGQGLRLIYYSQIVNDFQKGDIAEGYSVSREKKESFPLTVTSAQKNPTAFYLCASRNGQGLEAFFGQGTRLTVV.

The CDR3 here is CASSEAPGYTGELFF. In nucleotides, the CDR3 is TGTGCCAGCAGTGAAGCGCCGGGTTACACCGGGGAGCTGTTTTTT. The gene calls are TRBV6-1 and TRBJ2-2; unclear D gene. There are 15 residues in the CDR3. V was pared by 0 bases and J by 3 bases, with 8 bases between. In germline, CDR1 is MNHNS, CDR2 SASEGT.